The 10 T cell receptor beta chains reported below all come from one sample, sequenced in a study of shared clonotypes between healthy human individuals. Only in-frame clones appear in the TCRdb table, and some are missing; sequencing was by immunoSEQ multiplex PCR. The sample contains about 1 million clones, approximately 70% of which appear only once. Sequencing input: memory CD4+ T cells sorted from blood. Subset meaning: CD45RA-negative fraction. The source is a young man in good health.

This chain connects TRBV7-2 to TRBJ2-1, with TRBD2 matching 8 bases. The CDR3 extends over 16 amino acids. Germline CDR1 is SGHTA and CDR2 is FQGNSA. J lost 10 bases, V lost 4 bases, and 15 bases had no gene match. The CDR3 DNA reads as TGTGCCAGCAGCTCGGGACTAGAAATACCCCCCCGAGAGCAGTTCTTC. This codes for CASSSGLEIPPREQFF.

This clone was recorded a few times. V gene TRBV2 combines with J gene TRBJ2-7; D is perhaps TRBD2 (5 bases). The CDR3 runs 13 residues. Deletions cut 8 bases from V and 6 bases from J, with 17 bases between. In germline, CDR1 is SNHLY, CDR2 FYNNEI. CDR3 sequence: CASRTQVGAEQYF. The CDR3 nucleotides read TGTGCCAGCCGGACTCAGGTAGGAGCCGAGCAGTACTTC.

This chain uses TRBV14 with TRBJ2-5; D remains ambiguous. Trimming took off 0 bases at V and 10 bases at J, with 9 bases between the two ends. CDR1 is SGHDN and CDR2 is FVKESK in the germline V gene. This CDR3 region has 12 residues. The CDR3 DNA reads as TGTGCCAGCAGCCAAGATAGACGGATCCAGTACTTC. Its translation is CASSQDRRIQYF.

The chain carries TRBV4-3 and TRBJ1-6; tentatively, D is TRBD1 (6 bases). Germline loops: CDR1 LGHNA, CDR2 YSLEER. The V gene lost 1 base and the J gene lost 9 bases, with 19 bases spanning the gap. The CDR3 length is 17 residues. The CDR3 nucleotides are TGCGCCAGCAGCCAAGTGTGGGCAGGGGAATGGAGTTCACCCCTCCACTTT. Residues: CASSQVWAGEWSSPLHF.

This clone has a single count. The V and J genes are TRBV10-1 and TRBJ2-5, with 9 bases aligning to TRBD2. CDR3 length: 15 residues. Germline CDR1 is WNHNN and CDR2 is SYGVQD (reference sequence). V was clipped by 5 bases and J by 4 bases; unmatched bases: 8. CDR3 sequence: CASSSLAGDRETQYF. Here the CDR3 DNA reads TGCGCCAGCAGTTCATTAGCGGGAGACAGAGAGACCCAGTACTTC.

This clone was counted once. The rearrangement uses TRBV29-1 and TRBJ2-6; D not certain. V lost 0 bases to trimming and J lost 0 bases, with 9 bases between them. There are 16 residues in the CDR3. CDR1 SQVTM and CDR2 ANQGSEA come from the germline V gene. The DNA of the CDR3 is TGCAGCGTTGAAGAAGAGAAGAACTCTGGGGCCAACGTCCTGACTTTC. It encodes CSVEEEKNSGANVLTF.

This clone was recorded once. The chain is built from TRBV6-5 and TRBJ2-1; TRBD2 agrees at 13 bases. The length of the CDR3 is 15 residues. Germline V lookup: CDR1 MNHEY, CDR2 SVGAGI. V lost 4 bases, J lost 12 bases, and 9 bases stayed unmatched. The CDR3 DNA reads as TGTGCCAGCAGTTGGACTAGCGGGAGCGAAGGTGGGCAGTTCTTC. Its translation is CASSWTSGSEGGQFF.

There are a few counts of this clone. The rearrangement links TRBV27 to TRBJ2-1; D gene ambiguous. Trimming pared 6 bases from V and 0 bases from J, leaving 30 bases between. The CDR3 runs to 21 residues. From germline, CDR1 is MNHEY and CDR2 SMNVEV (reference sequence). The CDR3 loop reads CASRSLGGGSFYLSSYNEQFF. CDR3 bases: TGTGCCAGCAGGTCCCTTGGTGGTGGGTCCTTTTACTTGAGCTCCTACAATGAGCAGTTCTTC.

The chain carries TRBV4-1 and TRBJ1-2; 7 nucleotides line up with TRBD1. Germline CDR1 MGHRA, CDR2 YSYEKL. The CDR3 runs 17 residues. Trimming took 3 bases from V and 3 from J; bases not matched to a gene: 13. The chain's CDR3 is CASSHPGTDRAYYGYTF. The CDR3 DNA is TGCGCCAGCAGCCACCCTGGGACCGACAGGGCCTACTATGGCTACACCTTC.

This rearrangement joins TRBV13 to TRBJ2-5; TRBD1 aligns across 7 bases. J lost 5 bases, V lost 5 bases, and 5 bases had no gene match. The CDR3 runs 13 residues. CDR1 is PRHDT and CDR2 is FYEKMQ in the germline V gene (reference sequence). DNA for the CDR3: TGTGCCAGCAGCCAACTCAGGGGGGAGACCCAGTACTTC. Its protein is CASSQLRGETQYF.